This is a list of T cell receptor beta chains from one sample in a study of shared clonotypes between healthy human individuals. TCRdb's table, derived via immunoSEQ multiplex PCR, lists solely in-frame clones and lacks some. Here the sample spans around 600,000 clones, 95% to 98% being singletons. Sequenced sample: naive CD8+ T cells sorted from blood. Receptors were obtained from a man in his thirties or forties in good health. The CDR3 runs from the conserved cysteine through the conserved F or W. The order of the fields is V gene, J gene, CDR3 protein.

V gene: TRBV19; J gene: TRBJ2-3; CDR3 protein: CASSIGQGADTDTQYF
V gene: TRBV11-2; J gene: TRBJ2-7; CDR3 protein: CASSLSGGREQYF
V gene: TRBV23-1; J gene: TRBJ2-7; CDR3 protein: CASSPPAGRDEQYF
V gene: TRBV7-3; J gene: TRBJ2-1; CDR3 protein: CASSPGHLDEQFF
V gene: TRBV6-1; J gene: TRBJ1-5; CDR3 protein: CASSGEWVGLGQPQHF
V gene: TRBV13; J gene: TRBJ2-5; CDR3 protein: CASSHHRDVVTQYF
V gene: TRBV7-6; J gene: TRBJ2-5; CDR3 protein: CASSPRWGHQETQYF
V gene: TRBV19; J gene: TRBJ2-1; CDR3 protein: CASSRVNYNEQFF
V gene: TRBV6-6; J gene: TRBJ1-2; CDR3 protein: CASSNRDGYTF
V gene: TRBV5-6; J gene: TRBJ1-1; CDR3 protein: CASSLRQVSEAFF
V gene: TRBV11-2; J gene: TRBJ2-1; CDR3 protein: CASTPGLAGYNEQFF
V gene: TRBV15; J gene: TRBJ2-2; CDR3 protein: CATFREGQGELFF
V gene: TRBV7-9; J gene: TRBJ1-2; CDR3 protein: CASSLERGANYGYTF
V gene: TRBV7-8; J gene: TRBJ1-2; CDR3 protein: CASSHNPEGYGYTF
V gene: TRBV9; J gene: TRBJ2-7; CDR3 protein: CASSVGLANSYEQYF
V gene: TRBV5-6; J gene: TRBJ2-7; CDR3 protein: CASSLLRTSPNSYEQYF
V gene: TRBV27; J gene: TRBJ2-1; CDR3 protein: CASSLGTSGAHNEQFF
V gene: TRBV7-9; J gene: TRBJ2-7; CDR3 protein: CASRLRQGNEQYF
V gene: TRBV9; J gene: TRBJ2-1; CDR3 protein: CASSVAGGVHEQFF
V gene: TRBV7-9; J gene: TRBJ1-2; CDR3 protein: CASSLGLQEHNYGYTF
V gene: TRBV5-6; J gene: TRBJ2-2; CDR3 protein: CASSLVGAYTGELFF
V gene: TRBV11-3; J gene: TRBJ1-1; CDR3 protein: CASTLIGSQFMNTEAFF